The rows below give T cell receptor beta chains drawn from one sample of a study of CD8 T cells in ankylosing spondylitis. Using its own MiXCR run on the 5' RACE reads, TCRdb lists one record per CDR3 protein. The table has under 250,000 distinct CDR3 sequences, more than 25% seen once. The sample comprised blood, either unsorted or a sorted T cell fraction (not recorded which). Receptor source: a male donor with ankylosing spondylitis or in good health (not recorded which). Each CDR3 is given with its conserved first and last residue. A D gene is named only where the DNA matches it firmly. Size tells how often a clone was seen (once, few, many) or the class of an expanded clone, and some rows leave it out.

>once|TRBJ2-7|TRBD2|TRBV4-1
CASSHGVLAGGSSEQYF
TGCGCCAGCAGCCACGGAGTCCTAGCGGGGGGTTCCTCCGAGCAGTACTTC
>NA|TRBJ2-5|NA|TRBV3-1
CASSHDETMDSQETQYF
TGTGCCAGCAGCCATGATGAGACAATGGACAGTCAAGAGACCCAGTACTTC
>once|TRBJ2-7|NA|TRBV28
CASNRAGAAYEQYF
TGTGCCAGCAATCGGGCAGGGGCGGCCTACGAGCAGTACTTC
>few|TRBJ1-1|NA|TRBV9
CASSVGRANTEAFF
TGTGCCAGCAGCGTAGGACGGGCGAACACTGAAGCTTTCTTT
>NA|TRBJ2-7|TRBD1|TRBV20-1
CSVDAGTASYEQYF
TGCAGTGTAGACGCCGGGACAGCTTCCTACGAGCAGTACTTC
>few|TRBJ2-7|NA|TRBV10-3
CATAGTPVEQYF
TGTGCCACCGCCGGGACGCCGGTGGAGCAGTACTTC
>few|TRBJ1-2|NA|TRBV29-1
CSVEGSGLGYTF
TGCAGCGTTGAAGGATCAGGGCTTGGCTACACCTTC
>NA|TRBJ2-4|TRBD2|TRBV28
CASSSNSGVAIQYF
TGTGCCAGCAGCTCCAACAGCGGGGTGGCCATTCAGTACTTC
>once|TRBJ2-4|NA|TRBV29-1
CSVEAFSGGKNIQYF
TGCAGCGTTGAAGCTTTTTCCGGGGGCAAAAACATTCAGTACTTC
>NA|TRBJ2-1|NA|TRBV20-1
CSARDGTAHNEQFF
TGCAGTGCTAGAGATGGGACCGCACACAATGAGCAGTTCTTC
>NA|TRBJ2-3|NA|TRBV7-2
CASSLFRDTQYF
TGTGCCAGCAGCTTGTTTAGGGATACGCAGTATTTT
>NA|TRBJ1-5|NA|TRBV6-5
CASSYSSGEPQHF
TGTGCCAGCAGTTACTCGAGTGGTGAGCCCCAGCATTTT
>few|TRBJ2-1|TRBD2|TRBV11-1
CASNLNSGGSYNEQFF
TGTGCCAGCAACTTAAATTCGGGGGGATCCTACAATGAGCAGTTCTTC
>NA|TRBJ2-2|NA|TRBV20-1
CSARPSSARGNTGELFF
TGCAGTGCTAGGCCCTCTTCTGCGCGGGGGAACACCGGGGAGCTGTTTTTT
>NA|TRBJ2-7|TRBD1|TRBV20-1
CSAQDRGDVYEQYF
TGCAGTGCTCAGGACAGGGGGGATGTCTACGAGCAGTACTTC
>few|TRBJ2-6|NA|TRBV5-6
CASSFGTPLSGANVLTF
TGTGCCAGCAGCTTTGGGACGCCCTTATCTGGGGCCAACGTCCTGACTTTC
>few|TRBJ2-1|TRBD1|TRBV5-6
CASSYRTGYNEQFF
TGTGCCAGCAGCTACCGGACAGGCTACAATGAGCAGTTCTTC